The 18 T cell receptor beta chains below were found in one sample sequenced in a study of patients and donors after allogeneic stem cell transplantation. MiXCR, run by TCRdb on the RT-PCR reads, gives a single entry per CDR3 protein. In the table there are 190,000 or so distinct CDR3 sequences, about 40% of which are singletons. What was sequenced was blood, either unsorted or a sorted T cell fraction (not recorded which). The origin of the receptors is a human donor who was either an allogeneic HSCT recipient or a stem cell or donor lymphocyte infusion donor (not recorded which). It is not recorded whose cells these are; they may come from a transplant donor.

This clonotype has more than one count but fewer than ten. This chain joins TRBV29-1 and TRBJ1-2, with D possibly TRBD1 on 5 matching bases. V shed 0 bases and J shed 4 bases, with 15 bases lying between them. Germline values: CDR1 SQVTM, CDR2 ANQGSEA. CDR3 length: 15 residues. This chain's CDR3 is CSVEDVGRGAYGYTF. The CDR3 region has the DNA TGCAGCGTTGAAGACGTGGGGCGGGGCGCCTATGGCTACACCTTC.

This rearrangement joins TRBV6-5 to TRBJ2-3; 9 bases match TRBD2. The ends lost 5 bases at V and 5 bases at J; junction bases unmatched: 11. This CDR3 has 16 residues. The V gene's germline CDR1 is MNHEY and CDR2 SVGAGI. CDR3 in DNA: TGTGCCAGCAGTCCTACAGTAGTAGCGGGAGTAGATACGCAGTATTTT. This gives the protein CASSPTVVAGVDTQYF.

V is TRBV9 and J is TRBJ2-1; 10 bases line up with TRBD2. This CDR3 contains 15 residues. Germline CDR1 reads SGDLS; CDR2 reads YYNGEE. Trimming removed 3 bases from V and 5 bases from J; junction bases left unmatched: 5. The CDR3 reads CASSAGLATDNEQFF. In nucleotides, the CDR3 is TGTGCCAGCAGCGCGGGACTAGCGACTGACAATGAGCAGTTCTTC.

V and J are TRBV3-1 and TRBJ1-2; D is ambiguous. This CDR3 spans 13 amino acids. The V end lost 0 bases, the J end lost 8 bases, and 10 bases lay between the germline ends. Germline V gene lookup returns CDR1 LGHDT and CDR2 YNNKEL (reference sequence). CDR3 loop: CASSQEGFRGYTF. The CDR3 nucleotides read TGTGCCAGCAGCCAAGAAGGGTTCCGCGGCTACACCTTC.

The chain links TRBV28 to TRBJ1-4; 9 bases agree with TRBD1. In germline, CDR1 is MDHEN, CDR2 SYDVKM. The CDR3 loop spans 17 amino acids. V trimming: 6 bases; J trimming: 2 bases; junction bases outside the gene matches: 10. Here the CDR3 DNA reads TGTGCCAGCAGCACCGACAGGGGGAGGACGACTAATGAAAAACTGTTTTTT. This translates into CASSTDRGRTTNEKLFF. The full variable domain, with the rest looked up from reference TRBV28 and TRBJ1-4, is DVKVTQSSRYLVKRTGEKVFLECVQDMDHENMFWYRQDPGLGLRLIYFSYDVKMKEKGDIPEGYSVSREKKERFSLILESASTNQTSMYLCASSTDRGRTTNEKLFFGSGTQLSVL.

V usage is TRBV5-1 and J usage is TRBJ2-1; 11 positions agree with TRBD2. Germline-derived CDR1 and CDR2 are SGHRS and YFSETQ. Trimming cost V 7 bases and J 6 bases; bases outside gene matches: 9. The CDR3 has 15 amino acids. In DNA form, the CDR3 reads TGCGCCAGCTCCTCCGGGACTAGCGGAATCAATGAGCAGTTCTTC. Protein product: CASSSGTSGINEQFF.

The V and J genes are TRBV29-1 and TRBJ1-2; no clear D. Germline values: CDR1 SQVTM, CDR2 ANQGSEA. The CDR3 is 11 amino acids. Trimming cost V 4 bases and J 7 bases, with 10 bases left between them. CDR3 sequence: CSVVGSPGYTF. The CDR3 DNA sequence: TGCAGCGTTGTCGGGTCCCCTGGCTACACCTTC.

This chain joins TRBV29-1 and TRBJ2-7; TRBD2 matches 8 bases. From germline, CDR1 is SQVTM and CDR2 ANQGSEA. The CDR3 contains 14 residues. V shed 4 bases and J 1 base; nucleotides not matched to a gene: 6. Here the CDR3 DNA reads TGCAGCGTTGGGAGCGGGAGAAGATCCTACGAGCAGTACTTC. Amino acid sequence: CSVGSGRRSYEQYF.

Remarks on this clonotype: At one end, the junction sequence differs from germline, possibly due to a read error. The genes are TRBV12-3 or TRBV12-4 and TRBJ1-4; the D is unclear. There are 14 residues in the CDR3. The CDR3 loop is CASGSVLTDEKLFF. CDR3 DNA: TGTGCCAGCGGGTCGGTCCTAACTGATGAAAAACTGTTTTTT.

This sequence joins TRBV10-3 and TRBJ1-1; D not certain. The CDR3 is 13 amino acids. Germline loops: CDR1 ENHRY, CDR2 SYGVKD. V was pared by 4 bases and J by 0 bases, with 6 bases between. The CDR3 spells CAISVHMNTEAFF. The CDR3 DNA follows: TGTGCCATCAGTGTGCACATGAACACTGAAGCTTTCTTT.

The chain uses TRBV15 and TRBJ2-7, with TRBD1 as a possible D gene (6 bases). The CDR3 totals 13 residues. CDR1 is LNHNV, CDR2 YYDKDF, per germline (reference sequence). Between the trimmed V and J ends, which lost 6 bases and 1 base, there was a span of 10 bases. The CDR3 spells CATRRDTSYEQYF. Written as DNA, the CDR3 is TGTGCCACCAGACGGGACACATCCTACGAGCAGTACTTC. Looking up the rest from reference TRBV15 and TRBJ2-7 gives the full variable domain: DAMVIQNPRYQVTQFGKPVTLSCSQTLNHNVMYWYQQKSSQAPKLLFHYYDKDFNNEADTPDNFQSRRPNTSFCFLDIRSPGLGDTAMYLCATRRDTSYEQYFGPGTRLTVT.

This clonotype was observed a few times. CDR3 sequence reads: CSATPGGGTNQPQHF. CDR3 coding DNA: TGCAGTGCTACCCCCGGGGGAGGGACGAATCAGCCCCAGCATTTT. The chain joins TRBV20-1 to TRBJ1-5, with a tentative D call TRBD1 (5 bases). The CDR3 totals 15 residues. Germline V lookup: CDR1 DFQATT, CDR2 SNEGSKA (reference sequence). V gave up 4 bases and J gave up 4 bases, with 17 bases separating them.

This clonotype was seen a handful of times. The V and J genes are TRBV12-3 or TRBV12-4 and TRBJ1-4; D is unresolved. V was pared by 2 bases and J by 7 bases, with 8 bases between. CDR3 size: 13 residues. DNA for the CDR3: TGTGCCAGCAGTTTACGGAGAAGTGAAAAACTGTTTTTT. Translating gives CASSLRRSEKLFF.

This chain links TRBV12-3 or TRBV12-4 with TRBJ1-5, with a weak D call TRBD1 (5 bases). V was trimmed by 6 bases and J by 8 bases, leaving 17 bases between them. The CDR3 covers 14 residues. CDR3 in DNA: TGTGCCAGCAGCAGGGCGGGATCGGGGGAGCCCCAGCATTTT. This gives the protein CASSRAGSGEPQHF.

This CDR3 reads CASSFPYRPHPSYNEQFF. The CDR3 DNA reads TGTGCCAGCAGTTTTCCCTACAGGCCGCACCCCTCCTACAATGAGCAGTTCTTC. The chain carries TRBV12-3 or TRBV12-4 and TRBJ2-1, with TRBD1 as a possible D gene (5 bases). The V and J ends lost 3 bases and 0 bases respectively, with 18 bases between them. CDR3 size: 18 residues.

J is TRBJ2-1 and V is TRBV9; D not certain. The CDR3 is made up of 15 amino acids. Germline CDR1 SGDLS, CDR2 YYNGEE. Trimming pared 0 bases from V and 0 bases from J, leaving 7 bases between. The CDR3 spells CASSVAPDSYNEQFF. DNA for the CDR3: TGTGCCAGCAGCGTAGCGCCAGACTCCTACAATGAGCAGTTCTTC. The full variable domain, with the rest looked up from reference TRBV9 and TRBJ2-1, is DSGVTQTPKHLITATGQRVTLRCSPRSGDLSVYWYQQSLDQGLQFLIQYYNGEERAKGNILERFSAQQFPDLHSELNLSSLELGDSALYFCASSVAPDSYNEQFFGPGTRLTVL.

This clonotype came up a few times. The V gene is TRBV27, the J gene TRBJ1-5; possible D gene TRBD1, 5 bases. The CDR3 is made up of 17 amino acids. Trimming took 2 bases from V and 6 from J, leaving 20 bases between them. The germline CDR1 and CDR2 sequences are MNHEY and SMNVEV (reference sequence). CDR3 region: CASSLMGVGRGAQPQHF. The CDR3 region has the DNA TGTGCCAGCAGTTTAATGGGGGTTGGACGAGGGGCTCAGCCCCAGCATTTT.

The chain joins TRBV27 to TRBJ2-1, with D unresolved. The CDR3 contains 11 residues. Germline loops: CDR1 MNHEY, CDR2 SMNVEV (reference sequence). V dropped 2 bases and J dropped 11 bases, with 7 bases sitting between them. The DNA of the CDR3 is TGTGCCAGCAGTTTAGATGAGAAGCAGTTCTTC. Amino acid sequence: CASSLDEKQFF.